This T cell receptor beta chain was profiled in a study of beta chain features in type 1 diabetes. Study-wide results and caveats: TCRB CDR3s from Type 1 diabetes patients were moderately but significantly shorter in all four CD4+ subsets.

The study reverse transcribed the entire isolated RNA, so it sequenced expressed TCRB transcripts. The protocol was immunoSEQ multiplex PCR, while the TCRdb copy is restricted to in-frame clones and leaves out a portion. The repertoire holds 130,000 to 150,000 clones, with under 60% as singletons. This clone was seen more than once but under ten times. What it recognizes is unknown. Stem cell-like memory, regulatory, central memory and naive CD4+ cells were sorted via CD45RO/CCR7/CD25/CD127/CD95/CD27. The sample comprised Tregs from blood. This TCR was sampled from a man between 18 and 35 years old in good health.

As DNA, the CDR3 is TGCGCCAGCAGCCCGGGACAGCGATATAATGAGCAGTTCTTC. Protein sequence: CASSPGQRYNEQFF. The rearrangement uses TRBV5-1 and TRBJ2-1; 7 bases fit TRBD1. J lost 7 bases, V lost 4 bases, and 8 bases had no gene match. The CDR3 covers 14 residues. Germline CDR1 SGHRS, CDR2 YFSETQ.